The clone carrying this TCR beta chain turned up a few times. Original data processing: Cell counts per sample came from amplifying reference gene primers. Some clones are missing from TCRdb's copy, which holds only in-frame ones; the method was immunoSEQ multiplex PCR. The V and J calls and clone size come from that table; D and trimming were worked out from the DNA. Altogether around 23,000 clones are present, around nine tenths being singletons, with the ten largest covering approximately 17%. These data are taken from a study of blood T cell repertoires in COVID-19. Study context: Material from acute and convalescent COVID-19 was sourced from the United States, Italy and Spain. Sample material is recorded as cDNA or gDNA derived from T cells, B-cell-depleted T cells, or PBMCs.

The CDR3 is 16 amino acids. Trimming cost V 3 bases and J 0 bases, with 13 bases left between them. The V gene's germline CDR1 is SGHTA and CDR2 FQGNSA. The receptor was isolated from a man in his 70s with active COVID-19. The rearrangement joins TRBV7-2 to TRBJ2-3, with D possibly being TRBD1 (5 bases). The sequencing input was peripheral blood. The CDR3 loop is CASSLGRVPSTDTQYF. CDR3 DNA sequence: TGTGCCAGCAGCTTGGGCAGGGTCCCTAGCACAGATACGCAGTATTTT.